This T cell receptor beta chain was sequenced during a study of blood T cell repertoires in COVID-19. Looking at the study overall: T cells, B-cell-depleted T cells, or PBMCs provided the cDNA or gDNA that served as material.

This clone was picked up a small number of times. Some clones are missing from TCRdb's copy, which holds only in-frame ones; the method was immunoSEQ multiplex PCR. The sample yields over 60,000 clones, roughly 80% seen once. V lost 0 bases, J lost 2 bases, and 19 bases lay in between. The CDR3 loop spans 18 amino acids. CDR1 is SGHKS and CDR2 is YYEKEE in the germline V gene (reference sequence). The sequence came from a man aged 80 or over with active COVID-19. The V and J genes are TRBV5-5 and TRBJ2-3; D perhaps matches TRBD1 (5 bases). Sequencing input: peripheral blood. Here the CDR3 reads CASSLVPPRGVSTDTQYF. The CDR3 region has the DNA TGTGCCAGCAGCTTGGTCCCGCCTAGGGGCGTATCCACAGATACGCAGTATTTT.